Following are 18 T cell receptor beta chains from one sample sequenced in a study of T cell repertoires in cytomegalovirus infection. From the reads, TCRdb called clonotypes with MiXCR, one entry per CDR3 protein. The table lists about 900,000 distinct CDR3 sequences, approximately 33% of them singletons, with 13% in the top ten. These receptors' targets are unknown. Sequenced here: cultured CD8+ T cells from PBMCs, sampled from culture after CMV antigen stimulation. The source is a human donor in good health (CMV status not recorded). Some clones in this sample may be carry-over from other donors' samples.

The CDR3 protein is CASNGQDSYEQYV. CDR3 bases: TGTGCCAGCAACGGACAGGACTCCTACGAGCAGTACGTC. This rearrangement joins TRBV6-2 or TRBV6-3 to TRBJ2-7, with 7 bases matching TRBD1. The CDR3 runs to 13 residues. V lost 7 bases to trimming and J lost 0 bases; unmatched junction nucleotides: 3. Germline CDR1 reads MNHEY; CDR2 reads SVGEGT.

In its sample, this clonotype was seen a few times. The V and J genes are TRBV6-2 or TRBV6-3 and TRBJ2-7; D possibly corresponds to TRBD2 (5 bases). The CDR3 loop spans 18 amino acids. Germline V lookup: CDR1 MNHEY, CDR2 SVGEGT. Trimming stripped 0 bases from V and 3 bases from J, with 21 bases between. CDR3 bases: TGTGCCAGCAGTTACTCGATGATGCGGGTTGCCCCTCTCTACGAGCAGTACGTC. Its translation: CASSYSMMRVAPLYEQYV.

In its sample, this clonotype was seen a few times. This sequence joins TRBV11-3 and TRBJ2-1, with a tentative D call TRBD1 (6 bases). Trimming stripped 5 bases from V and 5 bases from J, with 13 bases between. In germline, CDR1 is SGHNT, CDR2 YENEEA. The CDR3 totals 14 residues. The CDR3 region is CASSARGANNEQFF. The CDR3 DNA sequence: TGTGCCAGCAGCGCCAGGGGAGCTAACAATGAGCAGTTCTTC.

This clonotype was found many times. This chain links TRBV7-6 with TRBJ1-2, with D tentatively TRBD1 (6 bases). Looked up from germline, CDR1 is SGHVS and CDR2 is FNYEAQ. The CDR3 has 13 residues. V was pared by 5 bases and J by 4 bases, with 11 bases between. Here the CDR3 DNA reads TGTGCCAGCAGCCTCGGGACAACCTATGGCTACACCTTC. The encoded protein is CASSLGTTYGYTF. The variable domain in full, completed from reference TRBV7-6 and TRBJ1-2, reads GAGVSQSPRYKVTKRGQDVALRCDPISGHVSLYWYRQALGQGPEFLTYFNYEAQQDKSGLPNDRFSAERPEGSISTLTIQRTEQRDSAMYRCASSLGTTYGYTFGSGTRLTVV.

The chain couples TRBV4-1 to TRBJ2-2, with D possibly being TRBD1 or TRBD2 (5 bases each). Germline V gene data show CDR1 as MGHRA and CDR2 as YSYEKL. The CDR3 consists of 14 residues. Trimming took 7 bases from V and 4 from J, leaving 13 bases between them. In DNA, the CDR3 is TGCGCCAGCACCCCCGAGGGGTTCACCGGGGAGCTGTTTTTT. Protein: CASTPEGFTGELFF.

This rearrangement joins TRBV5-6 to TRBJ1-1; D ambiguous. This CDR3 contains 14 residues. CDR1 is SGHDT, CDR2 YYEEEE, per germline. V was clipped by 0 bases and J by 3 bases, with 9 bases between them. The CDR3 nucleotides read TGTGCCAGCAGCTTGGAGGCAGTATACACTGAAGCTTTCTTT. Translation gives CASSLEAVYTEAFF. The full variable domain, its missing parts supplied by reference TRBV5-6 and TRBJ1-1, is DAGVTQSPTHLIKTRGQQVTLRCSPKSGHDTVSWYQQALGQGPQFIFQYYEEEERQRGNFPDRFSGHQFPNYSSELNVNALLLGDSALYLCASSLEAVYTEAFFGQGTRLTVV.

The CDR3: CASSLDRSNTGELFF. The CDR3 nucleotides read TGTGCCAGCAGCTTAGACAGGTCCAACACCGGGGAGCTGTTTTTT. J is TRBJ2-2 and V is TRBV7-6, with D possibly being TRBD1 (5 bases). Germline loops: CDR1 SGHVS, CDR2 FNYEAQ. The ends were cut back, 1 base at V and 2 bases at J, with 8 bases in the middle. CDR3 length equals 15 residues.

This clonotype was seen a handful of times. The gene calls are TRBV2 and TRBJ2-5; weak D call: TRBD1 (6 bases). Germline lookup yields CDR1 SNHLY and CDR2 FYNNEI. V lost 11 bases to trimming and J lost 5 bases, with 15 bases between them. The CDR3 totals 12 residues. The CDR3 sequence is CAGYREKETQYF. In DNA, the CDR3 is TGTGCCGGATACAGGGAGAAGGAGACCCAGTACTTC.

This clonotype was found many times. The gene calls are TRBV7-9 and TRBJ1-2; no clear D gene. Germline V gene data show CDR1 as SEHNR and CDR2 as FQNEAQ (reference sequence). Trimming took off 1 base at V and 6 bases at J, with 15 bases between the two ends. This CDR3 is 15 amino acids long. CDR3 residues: CASSLVRRRDHGYTF. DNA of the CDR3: TGTGCCAGCAGCTTAGTACGACGAAGGGATCATGGCTACACCTTC.

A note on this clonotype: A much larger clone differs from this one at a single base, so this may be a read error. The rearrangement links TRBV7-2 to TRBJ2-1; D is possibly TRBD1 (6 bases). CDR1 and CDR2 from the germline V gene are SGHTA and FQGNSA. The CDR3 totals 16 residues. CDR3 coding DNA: TGTGTCAGCAGCCCCAGGACAGACCCATTCTACAATGAGCAGTTCTTC. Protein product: CVSSPRTDPFYNEQFF.

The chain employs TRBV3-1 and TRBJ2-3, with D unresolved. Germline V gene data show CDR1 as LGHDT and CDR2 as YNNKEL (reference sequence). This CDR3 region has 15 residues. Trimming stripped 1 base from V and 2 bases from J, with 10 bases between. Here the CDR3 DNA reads TGTGCCAGCAGCCAAGTTGCAGACTTCACAGATACGCAGTATTTT. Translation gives CASSQVADFTDTQYF.

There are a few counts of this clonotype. The CDR3 sequence is CSVEDLGLTSDTQYF. Written as DNA, the CDR3 is TGCAGCGTTGAAGACCTTGGACTGACGAGCGATACGCAGTATTTT. The V call is TRBV29-1, the J call TRBJ2-3, with D possibly TRBD2 on 5 matching bases. Germline-derived CDR1 and CDR2 are SQVTM and ANQGSEA. The CDR3 sequence is 15 residues long. The V end lost 0 bases, the J end lost 6 bases, and 16 bases lay between the germline ends.

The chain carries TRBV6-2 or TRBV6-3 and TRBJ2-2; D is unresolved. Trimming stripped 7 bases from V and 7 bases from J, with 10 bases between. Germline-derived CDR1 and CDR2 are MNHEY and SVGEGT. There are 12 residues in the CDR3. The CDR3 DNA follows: TGTGCCAGCACCCATTCCAGCGGGGAGCTGTTTTTT. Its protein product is CASTHSSGELFF.

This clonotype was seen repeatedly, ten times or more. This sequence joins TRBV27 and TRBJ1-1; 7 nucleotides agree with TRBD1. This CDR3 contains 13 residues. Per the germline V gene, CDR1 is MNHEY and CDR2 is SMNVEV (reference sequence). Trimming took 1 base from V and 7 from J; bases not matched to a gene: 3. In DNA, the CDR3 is TGTGCCAGCAGTTTATTACAGGGGTTTGAAGCTTTCTTT. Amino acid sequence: CASSLLQGFEAFF.

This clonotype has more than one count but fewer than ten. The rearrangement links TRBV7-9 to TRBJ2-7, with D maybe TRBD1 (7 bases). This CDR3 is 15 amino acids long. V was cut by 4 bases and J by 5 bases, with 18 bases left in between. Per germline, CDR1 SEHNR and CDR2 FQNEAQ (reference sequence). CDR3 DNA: TGTGCCAGCAGCTCTAGACTAGGAGGGGGCCACGAGCAGTACTTC. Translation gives CASSSRLGGGHEQYF.

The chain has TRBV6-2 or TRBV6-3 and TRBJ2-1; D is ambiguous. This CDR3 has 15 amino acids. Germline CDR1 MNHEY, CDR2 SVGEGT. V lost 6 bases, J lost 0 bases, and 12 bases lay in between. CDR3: CASSRTPSSYNEQFF. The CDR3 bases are TGTGCCAGCAGCCGCACTCCGAGCTCCTACAATGAGCAGTTCTTC.

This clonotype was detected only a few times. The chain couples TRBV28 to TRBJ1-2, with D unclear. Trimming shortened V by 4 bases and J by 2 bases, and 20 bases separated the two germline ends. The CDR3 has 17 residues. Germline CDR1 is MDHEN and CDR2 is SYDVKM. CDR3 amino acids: CASSSYPSLMGNYGYTF. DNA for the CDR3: TGTGCCAGCAGTTCCTACCCGTCCTTAATGGGAAACTATGGCTACACCTTC.

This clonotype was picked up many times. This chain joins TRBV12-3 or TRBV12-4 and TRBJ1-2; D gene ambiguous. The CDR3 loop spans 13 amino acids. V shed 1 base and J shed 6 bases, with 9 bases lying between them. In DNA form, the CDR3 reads TGTGCCAGCAGTTTAGGGAAAGGGCATGGCTACACCTTC. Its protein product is CASSLGKGHGYTF.